The next 16 T cell receptor delta chains were all read from a single sample in a study of gamma-delta chains in newborns, infants, children. TCRdb reanalysed the reads via CATT. The data hold roughly 7,400 delta-chain clones, with 0.5% to 0.8% observed a single time. Sequenced material: blood. The receptors stem from a child who was a newborn, infant or young child, either healthy, febrile or measles-vaccinated (not recorded which).

This clone has only a few counts. TCRdb's listed protein matches a much larger clone and diverges from this DNA's translation at residue 5, likely through a read error; the protein shown comes from the DNA. The CDR3 protein is CACDTLGIPHTRQMFF. CDR3 nucleotide sequence: TGTGCCTGTGACACACTGGGGATTCCCCACACCCGACAGATGTTTTTC. The chain uses TRDV2 and TRDJ3; 7 bases line up with TRDD3. V lost 1 base, J lost 8 bases, and 7 bases stayed unmatched. The CDR3 is 16 amino acids. The germline V gene has CDR1 GEAIGNYY and CDR2 EKD.

This clone has more than one count but fewer than ten. A single base separates this from a much larger clone, so it may be a read error. The CDR3 sequence is CACDPWSSWDARQMFF. The DNA for the CDR3 is TGTGCCTGTGACCCTTGGAGCTCCTGGGACGCCCGACAGATGTTTTTC. This chain links TRDV2 with TRDJ3, with a tentative D call TRDD3 (5 bases). The CDR3 consists of 16 residues. Germline V CDR1 and CDR2: GEAIGNYY, EKD.

Concerning this clone: The amino acid sequence in TCRdb belongs to a much larger clone and departs from this DNA's translation at residue 14, likely a sequencing read error; the sequence shown is translated from the DNA. J is TRDJ3 and V is TRDV2, with 10 bases identical to TRDD3. Per the germline V gene, CDR1 is GEAIGNYY and CDR2 is EKD. This CDR3 spans 18 amino acids. The CDR3 reads CACDYGGIRSWDTLQMFF. The CDR3 DNA sequence: TGTGCCTGTGACTATGGGGGGATACGCTCCTGGGACACCCTACAGATGTTTTTC.

This clone was recorded a few times. A far larger clone is one nucleotide away, so this likely arose from a read error. This CDR3 is also generated by other DNA sequences in the sample. The chain employs TRDV2 and TRDJ3, with 10 bases lining up with TRDD3. The CDR3 sequence is 18 residues long. CDR1 and CDR2 from the germline V gene are GEAIGNYY and EKD. CDR3 DNA: TGTGCCTGTGACACCGTCTCTGGGGGATATTGGGACACCCGGCAGATGTTTTTC. Translated: CACDTVSGGYWDTRQMFF.

For this clone: Just one base apart from a much larger clone, this may be a read error. This same CDR3 is encoded by further DNA sequences in the sample. The V call is TRAV29/DV5, the J call TRDJ1, with 12 bases aligning to TRDD3. The CDR3 is made up of 19 amino acids. The junction had 14 bases not matched to a gene; V was cut back by 2 bases and J by 0 bases. The germline V gene has CDR1 NSMFDY and CDR2 ISSIKDK. The CDR3 here is CAASGSYWGIHLYTDKLIF. CDR3 DNA: TGTGCAGCAAGTGGTTCGTACTGGGGGATACACTTGTACACCGATAAACTCATCTTT.

Details on this clone: A much bigger clone sits one base away, suggesting this may be a read error. In the same sample, other DNA sequences code for this CDR3. In nucleotides, the CDR3 is TGCGCCTGTGACACTCTCACTGGGGGATACGATTTCCCCTGGGACACCCGACAGATGTTTTTC. Protein: CACDTLTGGYDFPWDTRQMFF. V and J are TRDV2 and TRDJ3, with TRDD3 matching 13 bases. The V gene's germline CDR1 is GEAIGNYY and CDR2 EKD. There are 21 residues in the CDR3.

This clone was observed a few times. A far larger clone is only one base removed, so a read error is likely. The sample holds other DNA sequences that translate to the same CDR3. CDR3 nucleotides: TGTGCTTGTGACAATACTGGGGGATACTGGGACACCCGACAGATGTTTTTC. Translating gives CACDNTGGYWDTRQMFF. The chain employs TRDV2 and TRDJ3; 11 bases agree with TRDD3. The CDR3 has 17 residues. The germline gives CDR1 GEAIGNYY, CDR2 EKD.

This clone was found a few times. The TCRdb record carries a much larger clone's protein, which differs from this DNA's translation at residue 5; a read error is the likely cause, and the protein listed here is the DNA translation. The chain combines TRDV2 with TRDJ3; TRDD3 agrees at 9 bases. Unmatched junction bases numbered 11, after V lost 3 bases and J lost 0 bases. The V gene's germline CDR1 is GEAIGNYY and CDR2 EKD. CDR3 size: 20 residues. The CDR3 sequence is CACDPVLGDPGSWDTRQMFF. The CDR3 DNA sequence: TGTGCCTGTGACCCCGTACTGGGGGACCCAGGCTCCTGGGACACCCGACAGATGTTTTTC.

This clone has more than one count but fewer than ten. V usage is TRDV2 and J usage is TRDJ3, with D unresolved. Between the trimmed V and J ends, which lost 9 bases and 2 bases, there was a span of 19 bases. CDR1 is GEAIGNYY and CDR2 is EKD in the germline V gene. The CDR3 has 17 residues. The CDR3 bases are TGTGCCCGTGCGGGGCTCCGCGGTCCCTGGGACACCCGACAGATGTTTTTC. Protein product: CARAGLRGPWDTRQMFF.

This clone has just a few counts. A much bigger clone sits one base away, suggesting this may be a read error. The same CDR3 arises from other DNA sequences in this sample as well. This chain links TRDV2 with TRDJ3, with 7 nucleotides matching TRDD3. CDR3 length: 17 amino acids. Germline values: CDR1 GEAIGNYY, CDR2 EKD. With V trimmed by 0 bases and J by 2 bases, 3 bases remained unmatched. CDR3 protein: CACDTGWGAWDTRQMFF. In DNA form, the CDR3 reads TGTGCCTGTGACACCGGCTGGGGGGCCTGGGACACCCGACAGATGTTTTTC.

Note on this clone: TCRdb pairs this DNA with a much larger clone's protein that differs at residue 10, likely a read error; the protein shown was translated from the DNA. For the CDR3, the DNA is TGTGCCTGTGACTACTCTGGGGGATCTCGGACAGCACAACTCTTCTTT. This sequence encodes CACDYSGGSRTAQLFF. The chain combines TRDV2 with TRDJ2; TRDD3 aligns across 9 bases. Germline values: CDR1 GEAIGNYY, CDR2 EKD. The junction had 8 bases not matched to a gene; V was cut back by 3 bases and J by 4 bases. The CDR3 extends over 16 amino acids.

Only a few counts were recorded for this clone. This DNA's translation differs at residue 7 from TCRdb's protein, which comes from a much larger clone; a read error is likely, and the protein shown is translated from the DNA. The V call is TRDV2, the J call TRDJ3; a weak D match, TRDD3 (6 bases). In germline, CDR1 is GEAIGNYY, CDR2 EKD. The CDR3 is made up of 18 amino acids. V was pared by 4 bases and J by 1 base, with 16 bases between. This chain's CDR3 is CACDLLWDISWDTRQMFF. The DNA of the CDR3 is TGTGCCTGTGATCTACTGTGGGATATTTCCTGGGACACCCGACAGATGTTTTTC.

This clone was recorded a few times. The amino acid sequence in TCRdb belongs to a much larger clone and departs from this DNA's translation at residue 8, likely a sequencing read error; the sequence shown is translated from the DNA. In nucleotides, the CDR3 is TGCGCCTGTGACACTGGGGGATCGACAGCACAACTCTTCTTT. Its translation is CACDTGGSTAQLFF. The V gene is TRDV2, the J gene TRDJ2; 10 bases match TRDD3. The CDR3 has 14 amino acids. Germline-derived CDR1 and CDR2 are GEAIGNYY and EKD.

Comments on this clone: A read error may be the cause here, since a much bigger clone is one base away. Other nucleotide sequences from this sample produce the same CDR3. The V gene is TRDV2, the J gene TRDJ3; possibly TRDD3 for D (6 bases). CDR1 is GEAIGNYY and CDR2 is EKD in the germline V gene. The CDR3 sequence is 18 residues long. The CDR3 reads CACDTLLGGDWDTRQMFF. The DNA for the CDR3 is TGTGCCTGTGATACCTTACTGGGAGGTGACTGGGACACCCGACAGATGTTCTTC.

This clone was recorded a few times. This clone may be a read error of a much larger clone one base away. V usage is TRDV2 and J usage is TRDJ2; 9 positions agree with TRDD3. The CDR3 is 17 residues long. CDR1 and CDR2 (germline): GEAIGNYY, EKD. Trimming took 3 bases from V and 4 from J; bases not matched to a gene: 11. The CDR3 DNA follows: TGTGCCTGTGACGCCCTGTGGACTGGGGGACCGACAGCACAACTCTTCTTT. This gives the protein CACDALWTGGPTAQLFF.

This clone was counted only a few times. The same CDR3 can be traced to other DNA sequences in this sample. V usage is TRDV2 and J usage is TRDJ3; 9 positions agree with TRDD3. Germline V gene lookup returns CDR1 GEAIGNYY and CDR2 EKD. This CDR3 is 18 amino acids long. V lost 1 base to trimming and J lost 0 bases; unmatched junction nucleotides: 3. This CDR3 is CACDTWGYDSWDTRQMFF. In DNA, the CDR3 is TGTGCCTGTGACACATGGGGATACGACTCCTGGGACACCCGACAGATGTTTTTC.